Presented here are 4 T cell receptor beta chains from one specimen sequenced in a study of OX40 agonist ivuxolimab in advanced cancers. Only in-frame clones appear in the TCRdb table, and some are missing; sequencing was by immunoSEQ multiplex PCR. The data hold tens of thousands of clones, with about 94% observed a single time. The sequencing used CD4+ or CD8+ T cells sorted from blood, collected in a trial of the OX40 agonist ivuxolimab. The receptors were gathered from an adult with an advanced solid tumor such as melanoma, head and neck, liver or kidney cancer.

CDR3 in amino acids: CASSLSVAGPWETQYF. The CDR3, as DNA: TGTGCCAGCAGCTTGAGCGTAGCGGGCCCTTGGGAGACCCAGTACTTC. This chain links TRBV5-6 with TRBJ2-5, with 7 bases identical to TRBD2. Trimming at V came to 1 base and at J to 5 bases, leaving 11 bases not matched to a gene. Germline V gives CDR1 SGHDT, CDR2 YYEEEE. The CDR3 has 16 residues.

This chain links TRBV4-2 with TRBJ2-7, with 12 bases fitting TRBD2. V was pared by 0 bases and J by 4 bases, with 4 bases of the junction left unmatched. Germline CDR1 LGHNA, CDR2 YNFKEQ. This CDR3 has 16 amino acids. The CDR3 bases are TGTGCCAGCAGCCAAGAGGAGACTAGCGGGAGTTACGAGCAGTACTTC. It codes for CASSQEETSGSYEQYF.

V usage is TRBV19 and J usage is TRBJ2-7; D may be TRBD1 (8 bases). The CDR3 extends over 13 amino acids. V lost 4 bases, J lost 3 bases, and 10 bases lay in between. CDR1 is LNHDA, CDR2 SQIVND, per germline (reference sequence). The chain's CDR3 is CASSNRGGYEQYF. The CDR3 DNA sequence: TGTGCCAGTAGTAACAGGGGGGGCTACGAGCAGTACTTC.

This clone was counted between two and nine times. Here the CDR3 reads CASSPGTGNTEAFF. The CDR3 DNA reads as TGCGCCAGCAGCCCGGGGACGGGGAACACTGAAGCTTTCTTT. The chain recombines TRBV4-3 with TRBJ1-1; D perhaps matches TRBD1 (5 bases). CDR3 size: 14 residues. The ends were cut back, 4 bases at V and 1 base at J, with 10 bases in the middle. CDR1 is LGHNA, CDR2 YSLEER, per germline.